These T cell receptor delta chains were read from a single sample in a study of gamma-delta chains in newborns, infants, children. TCRdb re-called the reads using CATT. Of some 4,800 delta-chain clones listed, under 40% are singletons. The source material was blood. The receptors come from a child who received the measles vaccine. The conserved cysteine and the conserved F or W are not part of the CDR3 here. Each record gives: V gene, J gene, clone size, CDR3 protein. Expanded clones are given a class, and other clones once, few, many or no size at all.

TRDV1,TRDJ1,.,ALGEQNPFLPSVGDMSLI
TRDV1,TRDJ1,.,ALGEMWGFSDKLI
TRDV1,TRDJ1,few,ALGACVGFTLPTSSLLLGIAKYTDKLI
TRDV1,TRDJ1,.,ALGEESPFTGGSPRPKWYTDKLI
TRDV1,TRDJ1,once,ALGELYGGMQKLI
TRDV1,TRDJ1,.,ALGEPLMGDTREHTDKLI
TRDV3,TRDJ1,few,AFRRGIGGYTDKLI
TRDV1,TRDJ1,few,ALGVIRGNPDTDKLI
TRDV1,TRDJ1,.,ALGPQNDWGRALTRPVYTDKLI
TRDV1,TRDJ1,.,ALGEHHHFTGGYADKLI
TRDV1,TRDJ1,medium-sized,ALGDTRDWGTDKLI
TRDV1,TRDJ1,few,ALGELIRLGDKADKLI
TRDV3,TRDJ3,.,APYRPLDITQYTGAPTPRSRDTRQMF
TRDV1,TRDJ1,.,ALGEPPSYRNWGVNTDKLI
TRDV2,TRDJ3,medium-sized,ACDTGTLTGPSWDTRQMF
TRDV1,TRDJ1,.,ALGELQDPLWGITSLVVERTHKLI
TRDV1,TRDJ1,.,ALGEQTYGHYWGIRFKDKLI
TRAV29/DV5,TRDJ3,few,AASPPLLGDRSWDTRQMF